The next 21 T cell receptor beta chains were all read from a single sample in a study of Ad26.COV2.S vaccination and SARS-CoV-2 variants. The method was immunoSEQ multiplex PCR; TCRdb's version includes in-frame clones alone and lacks a portion of them. The sample lists about 350,000 clones; more than 85% were seen once. Treatment indicated: about 20 received Ad26.COV2.S at low or high dose, single or two shots; several received placebo; per-sample allocation not given. Day 63 following the first vaccine or placebo injection was when the samples were taken. This specimen was peripheral blood, taken in a trial of Ad26.COV2.S vaccine versus placebo. All receptors derive from a person aged 18-65 years who received the Ad26.COV2.S COVID-19 vaccine or a placebo.

On this clone: Other nucleotide sequences in the sample specify the same CDR3. The gene calls are TRBV6-5 and TRBJ1-5, with D possibly being TRBD1 (5 bases). This CDR3 region has 15 residues. V was trimmed by 6 bases and J by 0 bases, leaving 12 bases between them. The germline gives CDR1 MNHEY, CDR2 SVGAGI. CDR3 DNA: TGTGCCAGCAGCCGGGACCCGTATAGCAATCAGCCCCAGCATTTT. It is translated as CASSRDPYSNQPQHF.

The gene calls are TRBV19 and TRBJ1-5, with D uncertain. V dropped 2 bases and J dropped 0 bases, with 8 bases sitting between them. CDR3 length: 15 amino acids. Germline loops: CDR1 LNHDA, CDR2 SQIVND (reference sequence). The CDR3 region has the DNA TGTGCCAGTAGTATAACAGATTATAGCAATCAGCCCCAGCATTTT. Encoded protein: CASSITDYSNQPQHF. Filled out from reference TRBV19 and TRBJ1-5, the complete variable domain reads DGGITQSPKYLFRKEGQNVTLSCEQNLNHDAMYWYRQDPGQGLRLIYYSQIVNDFQKGDIAEGYSVSREKKESFPLTVTSAQKNPTAFYLCASSITDYSNQPQHFGDGTRLSIL.

The chain uses TRBV5-6 and TRBJ1-2; 12 bases agree with TRBD1. The CDR3 has 15 amino acids. CDR1 and CDR2 from the germline V gene are SGHDT and YYEEEE. With V trimmed by 7 bases and J by 4 bases, 8 bases remained unmatched. The CDR3 DNA is TGTGCCAGCGGCGGGACAGGGGGCGATCTCTATGGCTACACCTTC. Translation: CASGGTGGDLYGYTF.

The chain uses TRBV27 and TRBJ1-6; 8 bases agree with TRBD1. The CDR3 has 12 residues. Germline V gene data show CDR1 as MNHEY and CDR2 as SMNVEV (reference sequence). V lost 4 bases to trimming and J lost 13 bases; unmatched junction nucleotides: 3. CDR3 in DNA: TGTGCCAGCAGTTGGACAGGGACTCCCCTCCACTTT. Translation: CASSWTGTPLHF.

The chain couples TRBV4-2 to TRBJ1-2; the match to TRBD1 covers 7 bases. Per the germline V gene, CDR1 is LGHNA and CDR2 is YNFKEQ. The CDR3 loop spans 15 amino acids. Losses at the gene ends were 2 bases for V and 3 bases for J; bases not matched to a gene: 6. The CDR3 region is CASSQTKGQYYGYTF. CDR3 DNA sequence: TGTGCCAGCAGCCAAACGAAGGGACAGTACTATGGCTACACCTTC.

V and J are TRBV27 and TRBJ2-2, with D perhaps TRBD1 or TRBD2 (6 bases each). CDR1 and CDR2 from the germline V gene are MNHEY and SMNVEV (reference sequence). V gave up 0 bases and J gave up 1 base, with 9 bases separating them. This CDR3 has 16 residues. The CDR3 sequence is CASSLSGGLNTGELFF. CDR3 nucleotides: TGTGCCAGCAGTTTATCAGGGGGGTTGAACACCGGGGAGCTGTTTTTT.

This clone was observed a few times. CDR3 sequence: CASSEEGSYNSPLHF. CDR3 sequence (DNA): TGCGCCAGCAGTGAGGAGGGCTCCTATAATTCACCCCTCCACTTT. The chain employs TRBV10-2 and TRBJ1-6; no clear D gene. The V end was cut by 2 bases, the J end by 0 bases, with 5 bases between. Germline V CDR1 and CDR2: WSHSY, SAAADI. The CDR3 runs to 15 residues.

The V gene is TRBV6-1, the J gene TRBJ1-1, with D possibly TRBD1 on 5 matching bases. The CDR3 spans 14 residues. Germline loops: CDR1 MNHNS, CDR2 SASEGT. V was trimmed by 2 bases and J by 1 base, leaving 8 bases between them. This CDR3 reads CASSENQGNTEAFF. The CDR3 DNA sequence: TGTGCCAGCAGTGAAAATCAGGGGAACACTGAAGCTTTCTTT.

V usage is TRBV6-2 or TRBV6-3 and J usage is TRBJ2-5; 7 nucleotides match TRBD1. The germline V gene has CDR1 MNHEY and CDR2 SVGEGT. The CDR3 contains 15 residues. V shed 0 bases, J shed 1 base, and the junction held 2 bases outside the gene matches. The CDR3 loop is CASSYSGTAQETQYF. The CDR3 coding sequence is TGTGCCAGCAGTTACTCGGGGACAGCCCAAGAGACCCAGTACTTC.

The CDR3: CASSSMTTAPDTQYF. The DNA for the CDR3 is TGTGCCAGCAGTTCCATGACGACGGCCCCAGATACGCAGTATTTT. This sequence joins TRBV6-5 and TRBJ2-3; no clear D gene. The V gene lost 4 bases and the J gene lost 4 bases, with 15 bases spanning the gap. Per the germline V gene, CDR1 is MNHEY and CDR2 is SVGAGI. The CDR3 totals 15 residues.

J is TRBJ1-1 and V is TRBV6-5, with 7 bases matching TRBD1. This CDR3 contains 16 residues. Germline V gene lookup returns CDR1 MNHEY and CDR2 SVGAGI. The V gene end was trimmed by 0 bases and the J gene end by 2 bases; junction bases not matched to a gene: 6. The CDR3 sequence: CASSYSSGTDNTEAFF. For the CDR3, the DNA is TGTGCCAGCAGTTACTCGTCCGGGACAGATAACACTGAAGCTTTCTTT.

The gene calls are TRBV6-8 and TRBJ2-5, with 7 bases identical to TRBD2. CDR3 size: 15 residues. CDR1 MNHGY and CDR2 SAAAGT come from the germline V gene. The ends lost 6 bases at V and 5 bases at J; junction bases unmatched: 12. The CDR3 loop is CASRCRDYPEETQYF. For the CDR3, the DNA is TGTGCCAGCAGGTGCCGGGACTACCCCGAGGAGACCCAGTACTTC.

The genes are TRBV5-1 and TRBJ2-7, with D perhaps TRBD1 (6 bases). The ends were cut back, 7 bases at V and 3 bases at J, with 14 bases in the middle. This CDR3 contains 13 residues. Per the germline V gene, CDR1 is SGHRS and CDR2 is YFSETQ. CDR3 nucleotides: TGCGCCAGCGGAGAGGACAGCAACTACGAGCAGTACTTC. This codes for CASGEDSNYEQYF.

The V call is TRBV9, the J call TRBJ2-5; D is tentatively TRBD1 or TRBD2 (5 bases each). Germline CDR1 and CDR2: SGDLS and YYNGEE. Trimming removed 0 bases at V and 5 bases at J, with 14 bases between. There are 15 residues in the CDR3. The CDR3 nucleotides are TGTGCCAGCAGCGTAGCCGGGACCGCCGGGGAGACCCAGTACTTC. Amino acids: CASSVAGTAGETQYF.

In DNA, the CDR3 is TGTGCCATCAGTGACAACACGGACAATCAGCCCCAGCATTTT. As protein: CAISDNTDNQPQHF. The chain couples TRBV10-3 to TRBJ1-5; no clear D gene. Germline loops: CDR1 ENHRY, CDR2 SYGVKD. The CDR3 length is 14 residues. The V and J ends lost 3 bases and 3 bases respectively, with 9 bases between them.

This clone was recorded once. The chain recombines TRBV12-3 or TRBV12-4 with TRBJ2-1; no definite D call. The CDR3 has 13 residues. V was pared by 6 bases and J by 2 bases, with 8 bases between. CDR3 sequence: CASSPSAYNEQFF. The CDR3 region has the DNA TGTGCCAGCAGCCCCTCCGCCTACAATGAGCAGTTCTTC.

The V gene is TRBV4-1, the J gene TRBJ1-3; possible D gene TRBD1, 5 bases. Germline assignment: CDR1 MGHRA and CDR2 YSYEKL. Trimming pared 0 bases from V and 3 bases from J, leaving 6 bases between. The length of the CDR3 is 14 residues. CDR3 sequence: CASSQEGVGNTIYF. The CDR3 DNA reads as TGCGCCAGCAGCCAAGAAGGGGTTGGAAACACCATATATTTT.

The V call is TRBV11-2, the J call TRBJ2-3, with TRBD1 identical over 9 bases. V was pared by 4 bases and J by 5 bases, with 7 bases of the junction left unmatched. CDR1 and CDR2 from the germline V gene are SGHAT and FQNNGV. The CDR3 loop spans 15 amino acids. CDR3 region: CASSSRDRDGDTQYF. The CDR3 DNA reads as TGTGCCAGCAGCTCCCGGGACAGGGACGGAGATACGCAGTATTTT.

This clone was recorded a few times. The chain employs TRBV19 and TRBJ1-1; D is possibly TRBD1 (6 bases). CDR1 and CDR2 (germline): LNHDA, SQIVND (reference sequence). This CDR3 contains 12 residues. V dropped 5 bases and J dropped 10 bases, with 14 bases sitting between them. In DNA, the CDR3 is TGTGCCAGTAGTCTACCGGGGGCCGTAGCTTTCTTT. As protein: CASSLPGAVAFF.

The rearrangement uses TRBV3-1 (or the pseudogene TRBV3-2) and TRBJ1-6, with 9 positions matching TRBD1. V was clipped by 2 bases and J by 11 bases; unmatched bases: 10. The CDR3 has 16 residues. CDR1 and CDR2 (germline): LGHDT, YNNKEL (reference sequence). The CDR3 coding sequence is TGTGCCAGCAGCCAACGACCTCGGGACAGGGCGACACCCCTCCACTTT. Amino acids: CASSQRPRDRATPLHF.

The chain recombines TRBV7-6 with TRBJ1-2; D is perhaps TRBD1 (5 bases). Germline values: CDR1 SGHVS, CDR2 FNYEAQ. V shed 1 base and J shed 4 bases, with 16 bases lying between them. The CDR3 length is 16 residues. For the CDR3, the DNA is TGTGCCAGCAGCTTAGGGGCCCCCGCAGGGCCCTATGGCTACACCTTC. Its protein is CASSLGAPAGPYGYTF.